A single sample is the source of the 3 T cell receptor beta chains below, sequenced in a study of blood T cells in healthy people across ages. Combining a sample-barcoded 5' primer with a J-beta primer mix, a second PCR ran for 7 to 11 cycles. Each CDR3 protein gets one entry after TCRdb re-called the 5' RACE reads with MiXCR. The sample lists over a million distinct CDR3 sequences, 40% to 45% occurring once. The specimen was blood. These receptors originate from a woman between 55 and 75 years old in good health.

V and J are TRBV5-1 and TRBJ2-5; 8 nucleotides match TRBD1. In germline, CDR1 is SGHRS, CDR2 YFSETQ. The V gene end was trimmed by 4 bases and the J gene end by 0 bases; junction bases not matched to a gene: 8. The CDR3 spans 16 residues. CDR3 in amino acids: CASSPGTGGDQETQYF. CDR3 sequence (DNA): TGCGCCAGCAGCCCCGGGACAGGCGGGGACCAAGAGACCCAGTACTTC. The variable domain in full, completed from reference TRBV5-1 and TRBJ2-5, reads KAGVTQTPRYLIKTRGQQVTLSCSPISGHRSVSWYQQTPGQGLQFLFEYFSETQRNKGNFPGRFSGRQFSNSRSEMNVSTLELGDSALYLCASSPGTGGDQETQYFGPGTRLLVL.

The rearrangement uses TRBV9 and TRBJ2-7, with D perhaps given as TRBD1 or TRBD2 (6 bases each). CDR3 length: 16 amino acids. The V end lost 3 bases, the J end lost 5 bases, and 21 bases lay between the germline ends. The germline V gene has CDR1 SGDLS and CDR2 YYNGEE. The CDR3 region is CASSEALGGPGDEQYF. As DNA, the CDR3 is TGTGCCAGCAGCGAGGCCCTCGGGGGCCCGGGCGACGAGCAGTACTTC.

This clonotype turned up a few times. This sequence joins TRBV28 and TRBJ2-1, with D possibly matching TRBD1 (5 bases). The germline gives CDR1 MDHEN, CDR2 SYDVKM. The ends were cut back, 5 bases at V and 10 bases at J, with 18 bases in the middle. This CDR3 comprises 14 residues. The CDR3 here is CASSPVGANGEQFF. DNA for the CDR3: TGTGCCAGCAGTCCCGTAGGGGCAAACGGGGAGCAGTTCTTC.